This paragraph reports one T cell receptor (beta chain). This specimen comes from a study of PD-1 blockade in classical Hodgkin lymphoma. Germline-derived CDR1 and CDR2 are MGHRA and YSYEKL. The CDR3 runs to 15 residues. The trim removed 4 bases at V and 3 bases at J, leaving 3 bases unmatched. Described time point: cycle 4 day 1 (C4D1), after six to seven weeks of nivolumab. Each patient relapsed following autologous stem cell transplantation, and prior brentuximab vedotin exposure differed. From thawed PBMCs, CD4+ T cells were purified using magnetic negative selection. Only in-frame clones appear in the TCRdb table, and some are missing; sequencing was by immunoSEQ multiplex PCR. In the table there are around 18,000 clones, roughly 75% of which are singletons.

This clonotype was obtained from a human donor with classical Hodgkin lymphoma. The chain uses TRBV4-1 and TRBJ2-7, with 13 bases fitting TRBD2. The material was CD4+ T cells from blood, obtained before the fourth cycle of nivolumab. The CDR3 nucleotides read TGCGCCAGCAGCCCGCGACTAGCGGGAGGCTACGAGCAGTACTTC. It is translated as CASSPRLAGGYEQYF.